The rows below give T cell receptor beta chains drawn from one sample of a study of identifying expanded T cells in peripheral blood. The assay was immunoSEQ multiplex PCR, and TCRdb's table has in-frame clones only and misses some. The sample holds about 78,000 clones, 70% to 90% seen once. The material sequenced was blood. The receptors were sampled from a person aged 18 to 75 in good health. Each CDR3 is given with its conserved first and last residue. D genes are given only for firm matches. The listing skips clone size in some rows; elsewhere it reads once, few, many or a size class.

TGTGCCAGCTCACCTTCCCCCGACAGGGTGGCTGGTGGCTACACCTTC | CASSPSPDRVAGGYTF | TRBJ1-2 | NA | TRBD1 | TRBV18
TGCGCCAGCAGTGAGTCGGCAGGCCAAGAGACCCAGTACTTC | CASSESAGQETQYF | TRBJ2-5 | once | NA | TRBV10-1
TGTGCCAGCAGCCTAAGCCGGGACAGGGGGAAGTGGGGCTACACCTTC | CASSLSRDRGKWGYTF | TRBJ1-2 | NA | TRBD1 | TRBV7-2
TGCAGCGTTGAAGTTTCGCGGGGGATGGGAACCCCCCACGAGCAGTACTTC | CSVEVSRGMGTPHEQYF | TRBJ2-7 | NA | TRBD2 | TRBV29-1
TGTGCCAGCAGCTTAATCCCAGATCGGAGTTCACCCCTCCACTTT | CASSLIPDRSSPLHF | TRBJ1-6 | NA | NA | TRBV11-2
TGTGCCAGCAGCTTGCCCCGGGCTAGCGGGGGCGGGGGGTACAATGAGCAGTTCTTC | CASSLPRASGGGGYNEQFF | TRBJ2-1 | NA | TRBD2 | TRBV7-8
TGTGCCTGGAGGTTCCGGGACAGGGGCACCGGGGAGCTGTTTTTT | CAWRFRDRGTGELFF | TRBJ2-2 | NA | TRBD1 | TRBV30
TGTGCCAGCCTGAAAAGGGATGAAAAACTGTTTTTT | CASLKRDEKLFF | TRBJ1-4 | NA | NA | TRBV7-9
TGTGCCAGCAGCTCCCAAAGGGGGGGACTCTACAATGAGCAGTTCTTC | CASSSQRGGLYNEQFF | TRBJ2-1 | NA | NA | TRBV7-2
TGTGCCACCCCGACCAGGGGTGGTAATTCACCCCTCCACTTT | CATPTRGGNSPLHF | TRBJ1-6 | NA | NA | TRBV28
TGCAGCGTTGACGGAGGCATATTGGGCAGGGAGGACTATGGCTACACCTTC | CSVDGGILGREDYGYTF | TRBJ1-2 | NA | NA | TRBV29-1
TGTGCCAGCAGCTTCAGGGGACCCTACAACACAGATACGCAGTATTTT | CASSFRGPYNTDTQYF | TRBJ2-3 | NA | NA | TRBV11-2
TGTGCCAGCAGCTTGGGACAGTACGTCTATGGCTACACCTTC | CASSLGQYVYGYTF | TRBJ1-2 | once | NA | TRBV5-6
TGTGCCAGCAGCCGAATCGTAGGGACTGAAGCTTTCTTT | CASSRIVGTEAFF | TRBJ1-1 | NA | NA | TRBV11-2
TGTGCCAGCAGCTTGGTTCCAGGGGATATCACTGAAGCTTTCTTT | CASSLVPGDITEAFF | TRBJ1-1 | NA | NA | TRBV5-4
TGTGCCAGCAGCTCCTGGGGGCTGGATGAGCAGTTCTTC | CASSSWGLDEQFF | TRBJ2-1 | NA | NA | TRBV7-9
TGTGCCAGCACCCTGGACAGGGCAGTTAATGAAAAACTGTTTTTT | CASTLDRAVNEKLFF | TRBJ1-4 | NA | TRBD1 | TRBV11-2
TGTGCCAGCAGCTTAGGGGTCGGGGAGCTGTTTTTT | CASSLGVGELFF | TRBJ2-2 | NA | NA | TRBV7-2
TGCGCCAGCAGCTATAATAGCAACTCAGCGGGCGAGCAGTTCTTC | CASSYNSNSAGEQFF | TRBJ2-1 | NA | NA | TRBV5-1